The rows below give T cell receptor beta chains drawn from one sample of a study of T cell responses to AZD1222 COVID-19 vaccine. Data came from immunoSEQ multiplex PCR; TCRdb stores just in-frame clones and leaves some out. The sample has fewer than 100,000 clones; roughly 90% are singletons. The specimen comprised peripheral blood, sampled on day 0 of AZD1222 vaccination. The source of these receptors is an adult in good health. Both conserved end residues are part of each CDR3. D genes are given only for firm matches. A clone size is listed for some rows: how often the clone was seen (once, few, many), or a class if it is expanded.

J gene | clone size | D gene | V gene | CDR3 DNA | CDR3 protein
TRBJ2-5 | - | - | TRBV9 | TGTGCCAGCAGCGGACACCTCACTGGTACGGTGGGGGGTGAGACCCAGTACTTC | CASSGHLTGTVGGETQYF
TRBJ2-7 | - | - | TRBV6-2/TRBV6-3 | TGTGCCAGCAGCTCTAAAGGGGACGGCTCCTACGAGCAGTACTTC | CASSSKGDGSYEQYF
TRBJ2-1 | once | TRBD1 | TRBV14 | TGTGCCAGCTCAGGAAAGCAGGGGGCATTCAATGAGCAGTTCTTC | CASSGKQGAFNEQFF
TRBJ1-6 | - | TRBD1 | TRBV2 | TGTGCCAGCAGGGGCGAAAGGGGGCGGGGGTCACCCCTCCACTTT | CASRGERGRGSPLHF
TRBJ1-3 | - | TRBD1 | TRBV7-9 | TGTGCCAGCAGCTTAGGACAGGGGAGAAACACCATATATTTT | CASSLGQGRNTIYF
TRBJ2-3 | - | TRBD2 | TRBV3-1/TRBV3-2 | TGTGCCAGCAGCCCCCCCGGGGGGACAGATACGCAGTATTTT | CASSPPGGTDTQYF
TRBJ2-3 | - | - | TRBV6-5 | TGTGCCAGCAGAAATCAGGGGAGCACAGATACGCAGTATTTT | CASRNQGSTDTQYF
TRBJ1-6 | - | - | TRBV5-5 | TGTGCCAGCATCCCAAGGGGTTCGAGGGATTCACCCCTCCACTTT | CASIPRGSRDSPLHF
TRBJ1-5 | - | TRBD1 | TRBV7-8 | TGTGCCAGCAGCTTAGGGGGACAGGGTAAGCCCGCGAATTTT | CASSLGGQGKPANF
TRBJ2-1 | - | TRBD1 | TRBV19 | TGTGCCAGTAGTAAAGGGACAGGTTCGACTAAGTACTACAATGAGCAGTTCTTC | CASSKGTGSTKYYNEQFF
TRBJ1-2 | - | - | TRBV6-2/TRBV6-3 | TGTGCCAGCAGTTACTCGGCAGGGTCGGGTGGCTACACCTTC | CASSYSAGSGGYTF
TRBJ1-6 | - | - | TRBV19 | TGTGCCAGCTCCGGGTCAGGGCCAAGCTCCTATAATTCACCCCTCCACTTT | CASSGSGPSSYNSPLHF
TRBJ2-7 | - | - | TRBV6-5 | TGTGCCAGCAGGGTCGGGGGTCCGTCGTCCTACGAGCAGTACTTC | CASRVGGPSSYEQYF
TRBJ1-6 | - | - | TRBV15 | TGTGCCACCAGCAGAGATAGATCGAGCTCCTATAATTCACCCCTCCACTTT | CATSRDRSSSYNSPLHF
TRBJ1-5 | - | - | TRBV27 | TGTGCCAGCAGTTTATACCCCCCGCCAATTAGCAATCAGCCCCAGCATTTT | CASSLYPPPISNQPQHF